The 21 T cell receptor beta chains below were found in one sample sequenced in a study of graft-versus-host responses after intestinal transplantation. Method: immunoSEQ multiplex PCR; TCRdb's copy keeps in-frame clones and lacks some. The profile shows almost 55,000 clones, roughly nine tenths of them singletons. This specimen consisted of PBMCs, obtained approximately 660 days after intestinal transplant. These TCRs come from a human patient who received an intestinal transplant, so some T cells may come from the graft donor.

The chain joins TRBV19 to TRBJ2-6; either TRBD1 or TRBD2 may fit D (5 bases each). Germline V CDR1 and CDR2: LNHDA, SQIVND (reference sequence). The CDR3 runs 20 residues. V was cut by 0 bases and J by 0 bases, with 18 bases left in between. DNA of the CDR3: TGTGCCAGTAGTATAGATCTCGGGATGAGACAGAGCTCTGGGGCCAACGTCCTGACTTTC. Its protein product is CASSIDLGMRQSSGANVLTF.

The CDR3 spells CASSLAQSTGELFF. As DNA, the CDR3 is TGTGCCAGCAGCTTAGCGCAGAGCACCGGGGAGCTGTTTTTT. The chain joins TRBV7-6 to TRBJ2-2; no firm D call. The V end was cut by 0 bases, the J end by 4 bases, with 6 bases between. Germline CDR1 is SGHVS and CDR2 is FNYEAQ. The CDR3 consists of 14 residues. The full variable domain, in which reference TRBV7-6 and TRBJ2-2 provide the parts outside the CDR3, is GAGVSQSPRYKVTKRGQDVALRCDPISGHVSLYWYRQALGQGPEFLTYFNYEAQQDKSGLPNDRFSAERPEGSISTLTIQRTEQRDSAMYRCASSLAQSTGELFFGEGSRLTVL.

The chain carries TRBV5-1 and TRBJ2-1; 12 positions agree with TRBD2. The CDR3 covers 16 residues. Trimming cost V 0 bases and J 8 bases; bases outside gene matches: 6. Germline CDR1 is SGHRS and CDR2 is YFSETQ. The CDR3 DNA is TGCGCCAGCAGCTTGGGGCTAGCGGGGGGGATGGATGAGCAGTTCTTC. It encodes CASSLGLAGGMDEQFF.

The chain employs TRBV11-3 and TRBJ2-5; 7 bases are a match to TRBD2. The J call may be incorrect, as the DNA end agrees better with TRBJ2-7. CDR3 size: 15 residues. CDR1 is SGHNT and CDR2 is YENEEA in the germline V gene. The CDR3 DNA reads TGTGCCAGCAGCCCGGCGTTGGGAGGGATCGACGAGCAGTACTTC. Protein: CASSPALGGIDEQYF.

This chain connects TRBV5-1 to TRBJ2-3; 10 bases are shared with TRBD2. The CDR3 is made up of 16 amino acids. The germline CDR1 and CDR2 sequences are SGHRS and YFSETQ. J lost 1 base, V lost 4 bases, and 6 bases had no gene match. The CDR3 protein is CASSPLSGGGTDTQYF. The CDR3 nucleotides are TGCGCCAGCAGCCCCCTAAGCGGGGGGGGCACAGATACGCAGTATTTT.

J is TRBJ2-3 and V is TRBV29-1, with a weak D call TRBD2 (6 bases). Germline V gene data show CDR1 as SQVTM and CDR2 as ANQGSEA. CDR3 length equals 14 residues. V gave up 6 bases and J gave up 2 bases, with 15 bases separating them. For the CDR3, the DNA is TGCAGCGTAAAGCCGGGACTTCACACAGATACGCAGTATTTT. It yields the protein CSVKPGLHTDTQYF.

The chain combines TRBV4-2 with TRBJ2-1; D remains unclear. Germline loops: CDR1 LGHNA, CDR2 YNFKEQ. The CDR3 extends over 13 amino acids. V was trimmed by 1 base and J by 6 bases, leaving 7 bases between them. CDR3 in DNA: TGTGCCAGCAGCCAAGCTGGGTCCAATGAGCAGTTCTTC. Its translation is CASSQAGSNEQFF.

V is TRBV2 and J is TRBJ1-2; no clear D. Germline V gene lookup returns CDR1 SNHLY and CDR2 FYNNEI. The V end lost 8 bases, the J end lost 2 bases, and 12 bases lay between the germline ends. The CDR3 extends over 13 amino acids. The CDR3 loop is CASRQAENYGYTF. DNA for the CDR3: TGTGCCAGCCGCCAGGCGGAGAACTATGGCTACACCTTC. Using reference TRBV2 and TRBJ1-2 for the parts outside the CDR3, the full variable domain is EPEVTQTPSHQVTQMGQEVILRCVPISNHLYFYWYRQILGQKVEFLVSFYNNEISEKSEIFDDQFSVERPDGSNFTLKIRSTKLEDSAMYFCASRQAENYGYTFGSGTRLTVV.

The chain recombines TRBV30 with TRBJ1-5; D is perhaps TRBD1 (5 bases). CDR1 is GTSNPN, CDR2 SVGIG, per germline (reference sequence). There are 14 residues in the CDR3. Trimming removed 0 bases from V and 4 bases from J, with 10 bases in between. CDR3 sequence: CAWSVGGANQPQHF. The CDR3, as DNA: TGTGCCTGGAGTGTGGGTGGGGCTAATCAGCCCCAGCATTTT.

This rearrangement joins TRBV15 to TRBJ2-3, with unresolved D. V was clipped by 6 bases and J by 0 bases, with 7 bases between them. Germline V gene sequence: CDR1 LNHNV, CDR2 YYDKDF (reference sequence). This CDR3 has 13 residues. CDR3 residues: CATRVPSTDTQYF. As DNA, the CDR3 is TGTGCCACCAGGGTCCCTAGCACAGATACGCAGTATTTT.

The chain links TRBV6-4 to TRBJ2-1, with 7 bases aligning to TRBD2. V lost 5 bases to trimming and J lost 4 bases; unmatched junction nucleotides: 11. Germline assignment: CDR1 MRHNA and CDR2 SNTAGT. The CDR3 is 16 residues long. The CDR3 DNA follows: TGTGCCAGCAGTAAGTTCCCCGGCGGGGGATACAATGAGCAGTTCTTC. Residues: CASSKFPGGGYNEQFF.

This chain joins TRBV5-6 and TRBJ2-6, with D unresolved. V was shortened by 2 bases and J by 0 bases, with 6 bases between the two germline ends. In germline, CDR1 is SGHDT, CDR2 YYEEEE. The CDR3 spans 15 residues. The DNA of the CDR3 is TGTGCCAGCAGCTTTTGGAGCTCTGGGGCCAACGTCCTGACTTTC. It is translated as CASSFWSSGANVLTF.

The J gene is TRBJ2-7, the V gene TRBV2, with no clear D. Germline CDR1 and CDR2: SNHLY and FYNNEI. Trimming pared 11 bases from V and 0 bases from J, leaving 17 bases between. The CDR3 contains 14 residues. The CDR3 region has the DNA TGTGCCGGTAAGGCCGGGCCCCTCTCCTACGAGCAGTACTTC. This sequence encodes CAGKAGPLSYEQYF.

V is TRBV6-5 and J is TRBJ1-1, with TRBD1 matching over 7 bases. CDR3 length: 15 residues. J gave up 6 bases and V 4 bases, and 11 bases lay outside the gene matches. Germline CDR1 and CDR2: MNHEY and SVGAGI. This CDR3 reads CASSFSQGVRSEAFF. The DNA for the CDR3 is TGTGCCAGCAGTTTCTCGCAGGGGGTGAGATCTGAAGCTTTCTTT.

In this sample, this clone turned up a few times. The V and J genes are TRBV30 and TRBJ1-1; D gene uncertain. Germline-derived CDR1 and CDR2 are GTSNPN and SVGIG (reference sequence). Trimming removed 3 bases at V and 4 bases at J, with 3 bases between. This CDR3 is built from 10 residues. CDR3 nucleotide sequence: TGTGCCTGGAGCAGCACTGAAGCTTTCTTT. This translates into CAWSSTEAFF. The entire variable domain, with the rest obtained from reference TRBV30 and TRBJ1-1, is as follows: SQTIHQWPATLVQPVGSPLSLECTVEGTSNPNLYWYRQAAGRGLQLLFYSVGIGQISSEVPQNLSASRPQDRQFILSSKKLLLSDSGFYLCAWSSTEAFFGQGTRLTVV.

The CDR3, as DNA: TGTGCCAGCAGCTTGGGGACTGAAGCTTTCTTT. This codes for CASSLGTEAFF. The genes are TRBV5-6 and TRBJ1-1; no definite D call. The CDR3 length is 11 residues. V was cut by 0 bases and J by 5 bases, with 2 bases left in between. The V gene's germline CDR1 is SGHDT and CDR2 YYEEEE.

V usage is TRBV7-9 and J usage is TRBJ2-5; 7 nucleotides line up with TRBD1. The junction had 8 bases not matched to a gene; V was cut back by 4 bases and J by 3 bases. Germline V gives CDR1 SEHNR, CDR2 FQNEAQ (reference sequence). The CDR3 runs 15 residues. This chain's CDR3 is CASSSRQGQKETQYF. The CDR3 DNA reads as TGTGCCAGCAGCTCTCGACAGGGCCAAAAAGAGACCCAGTACTTC.

This chain links TRBV10-3 with TRBJ2-5; D unresolved. The length of the CDR3 is 12 residues. V gave up 11 bases and J gave up 3 bases, with 13 bases separating them. Germline V CDR1 and CDR2: ENHRY, SYGVKD. The CDR3 DNA sequence: TGTGCCGCCGGTCCTTTTGAAGAGACCCAGTACTTC. As protein: CAAGPFEETQYF.

The chain uses TRBV5-1 and TRBJ2-2; 7 nucleotides line up with TRBD1. The CDR3 is 16 residues long. The germline V gene has CDR1 SGHRS and CDR2 YFSETQ. Germline trimming cut 2 bases from V and 4 bases from J; bases unmatched to any gene: 8. Written as DNA, the CDR3 is TGCGCCAGCAGCTTAGCACCCGGGACAGTCACCGGGGAGCTGTTTTTT. Its protein is CASSLAPGTVTGELFF.

The V gene is TRBV4-1, the J gene TRBJ1-2; the D is unclear. The germline V gene has CDR1 MGHRA and CDR2 YSYEKL. V shed 2 bases and J shed 3 bases, with 16 bases lying between them. The CDR3 is 16 amino acids. This chain's CDR3 is CASSQSSVNPDYGYTF. Here the CDR3 DNA reads TGCGCCAGCAGCCAATCTTCGGTCAACCCGGACTATGGCTACACCTTC.

The genes are TRBV6-5 and TRBJ1-2; D unresolved. The germline gives CDR1 MNHEY, CDR2 SVGAGI. Trimming cost V 6 bases and J 8 bases, with 22 bases left between them. The CDR3 contains 15 residues. The CDR3 sequence: CASSRSASLTRGYTF. In DNA, the CDR3 is TGTGCCAGCAGCCGCTCAGCTTCACTGACCCGGGGCTACACCTTC.